This T cell receptor (beta chain) was retrieved from a study of T cell responses to AZD1222 COVID-19 vaccine. Clones were read by immunoSEQ multiplex PCR, and TCRdb kept only the in-frame ones, dropping some. The data show 250,000 to 300,000 clones, with 90% to 95% seen just once and 0.55% held by the top ten. The clonotype comes from an adult who received the AZD1222 COVID-19 vaccine. Here the sequenced sample was peripheral blood, taken 28 days after the second AZD1222 dose.

CDR3 sequence: CASSFTGQLYEQYF. DNA for the CDR3: TGTGCCAGCAGTTTTACGGGACAACTCTACGAGCAGTACTTC. The chain uses TRBV28 and TRBJ2-7, with D tentatively TRBD1 (6 bases). Germline V lookup: CDR1 MDHEN, CDR2 SYDVKM. The ends were cut back, 3 bases at V and 3 bases at J, with 12 bases in the middle. This CDR3 contains 14 residues.